These 15 T cell receptor beta chains share one sample of origin, sequenced in a study of blood T cells in healthy people across ages. The use of a sample-barcoded 5' primer and a J-beta primer mix characterized a second PCR of about 6 to 12 cycles. TCRdb ran MiXCR on the 5' RACE reads and lists one entry per CDR3 protein. Altogether under 1,000,000 distinct CDR3 sequences are present, 35% to 60% being singletons, with the ten largest covering around 18%. The sequencing sample was made of blood. Receptors were obtained from an elderly man in good health.

This clonotype was counted only a few times. The chain is built from TRBV7-8 and TRBJ2-1, with 15 bases aligning to TRBD2. CDR3 size: 17 residues. V lost 5 bases to trimming and J lost 7 bases; unmatched junction nucleotides: 9. Germline CDR1 is SGHVS and CDR2 is FQNEAQ. CDR3 DNA: TGTGCCAGCAGCCCCTACCCGGGACTAGCGGGAGGAAATGAGCAGTTCTTC. Encoded protein: CASSPYPGLAGGNEQFF.

The chain couples TRBV29-1 to TRBJ2-7, with 11 bases identical to TRBD2. V trimming: 6 bases; J trimming: 7 bases; junction bases outside the gene matches: 11. The CDR3 has 14 residues. Germline V CDR1 and CDR2: SQVTM, ANQGSEA. CDR3 protein: CSVATSGSSGEQYF. The CDR3 coding sequence is TGCAGCGTCGCCACTAGCGGGAGCTCCGGTGAGCAGTACTTC.

For this clonotype: A junction end diverges from the germline sequence, so it may reflect a read error. The chain employs TRBV20-1 and TRBJ2-3, with TRBD1 matching 8 bases. The CDR3 extends over 16 amino acids. Germline CDR1 and CDR2: DFQATT and SNEGSKA (reference sequence). The CDR3 region has the DNA TGCAGTGGCCTAACGAGGGGGGCAGGGGGCACAGATATGCAGTATTTT. Translation gives CSGLTRGAGGTDMQYF.

The chain carries TRBV19 and TRBJ2-1, with 9 positions matching TRBD2. The germline V gene has CDR1 LNHDA and CDR2 SQIVND (reference sequence). The CDR3 runs to 17 residues. V gave up 5 bases and J gave up 4 bases; unmatched junction bases: 12. The CDR3 is CASSSRHLAGLYNEQFF. The CDR3 DNA reads as TGTGCCAGTAGTTCTCGACACCTAGCGGGACTTTACAATGAGCAGTTCTTC.

The gene calls are TRBV20-1 and TRBJ2-1, with D perhaps TRBD1 (6 bases). There are 17 residues in the CDR3. The V gene's germline CDR1 is DFQATT and CDR2 SNEGSKA (reference sequence). The V gene lost 3 bases and the J gene lost 3 bases, with 21 bases spanning the gap. This CDR3 reads CSASPWGLGADYNEQFF. CDR3 DNA: TGCAGTGCTAGTCCTTGGGGCTTGGGGGCCGACTACAATGAGCAGTTCTTC.

This clonotype showed up many times. The chain carries TRBV5-1 and TRBJ2-5; 9 bases fit TRBD2. V trimming: 4 bases; J trimming: 5 bases; junction bases outside the gene matches: 15. This CDR3 is 17 amino acids long. Per the germline V gene, CDR1 is SGHRS and CDR2 is YFSETQ. The CDR3 nucleotides read TGCGCCAGCAGCCCATCGACTAGCGGCAGCGTGAGGGAGACCCAGTACTTC. Translated: CASSPSTSGSVRETQYF.

The chain has TRBV10-3 and TRBJ2-5; D is possibly TRBD1 (6 bases). The CDR3 is made up of 15 amino acids. V dropped 6 bases and J dropped 5 bases, with 19 bases sitting between them. Germline CDR1 and CDR2: ENHRY and SYGVKD. CDR3 in amino acids: CAISDTGQRGETQYF. The CDR3 coding sequence is TGTGCCATCAGCGATACAGGGCAGCGAGGGGAGACCCAGTACTTC.

V gene TRBV15 combines with J gene TRBJ2-5; tentative D call: TRBD2 (6 bases). CDR1 and CDR2 (germline): LNHNV, YYDKDF (reference sequence). V lost 0 bases to trimming and J lost 4 bases, with 15 bases between them. This CDR3 is 16 amino acids long. The DNA for the CDR3 is TGTGCCACCAGCAGAGAAACAGGAGCGGGTGGAGAGACCCAGTACTTC. It encodes CATSRETGAGGETQYF.

This clonotype was detected only a few times. A much larger clone lies one base from this, so it may be a read error. This chain's CDR3 is CASSQDTSGLYNEQYF. CDR3 sequence (DNA): TGTGCCAGCAGCCAAGATACTAGCGGGCTATACAATGAGCAGTACTTC. This chain links TRBV4-2 with TRBJ2-7; 9 bases fit TRBD2. Germline assignment: CDR1 LGHNA and CDR2 YNFKEQ. This CDR3 is 16 amino acids long. Trimming at V came to 0 bases and at J to 7 bases, leaving 10 bases not matched to a gene.

This clonotype was counted only a few times. A read error may be the cause here, since a much bigger clone is one base away. The chain uses TRBV12-3 or TRBV12-4 and TRBJ2-1; D perhaps matches TRBD1 (6 bases). Deletions cut 4 bases from V and 13 bases from J, with 23 bases between. CDR3 length equals 15 residues. The CDR3 region is CASSWDNSPGETQFF. The CDR3 DNA sequence: TGTGCCAGCAGTTGGGACAATTCCCCGGGCGAGACCCAGTTCTTC.

The rearrangement joins TRBV2 to TRBJ1-5; D might be TRBD1 (5 bases). CDR3 length equals 17 residues. Germline values: CDR1 SNHLY, CDR2 FYNNEI. Trimming left V 6 bases short and J 0 bases short, with 18 bases between. The CDR3: CASRERGGDDSNQPQHF. The DNA of the CDR3 is TGTGCCAGCAGAGAAAGGGGAGGGGACGATAGCAATCAGCCCCAGCATTTT.

In this sample, this clonotype turned up once. This rearrangement joins TRBV20-1 to TRBJ2-7; D uncertain. V lost 3 bases and J lost 7, with 19 bases in between. Germline lookup yields CDR1 DFQATT and CDR2 SNEGSKA (reference sequence). The CDR3 loop spans 14 amino acids. CDR3 sequence (DNA): TGCAGTGCTAGGGAGCCGTTGGGTTCCAATGAGCAGTACTTC. This translates into CSAREPLGSNEQYF.

The chain couples TRBV12-3 or TRBV12-4 to TRBJ2-3, with D unresolved. V gave up 5 bases and J gave up 0 bases, with 15 bases separating them. This CDR3 region has 16 residues. For the CDR3, the DNA is TGTGCCAGCAGTACCGCCGCCTCACCTAGCACAGATACGCAGTATTTT. Translation: CASSTAASPSTDTQYF.

This chain joins TRBV27 and TRBJ2-5; the D gene is possibly TRBD2 (5 bases). From germline, CDR1 is MNHEY and CDR2 SMNVEV (reference sequence). V dropped 6 bases and J dropped 11 bases, with 22 bases sitting between them. The CDR3 runs 14 residues. The CDR3 here is CASRKGAVYNEQYF. In DNA form, the CDR3 reads TGTGCCAGCAGGAAGGGAGCGGTCTACAATGAGCAGTACTTC.

This clonotype was recorded a few times. The chain couples TRBV29-1 to TRBJ2-3, with no clear D. V lost 4 bases to trimming and J lost 2 bases, with 10 bases between them. The CDR3 sequence is 13 residues long. In germline, CDR1 is SQVTM, CDR2 ANQGSEA. As DNA, the CDR3 is TGCAGCGTTGGCGGCGGAGCCACAGATACGCAGTATTTT. Translation: CSVGGGATDTQYF.